This T cell receptor beta chain is from a study of blood T cells in healthy people across ages. Findings and caveats of the study: Estimates based on one million T cells were treated as lower bounds.

A second about 6 to 12 cycle PCR used barcoded and J-beta primers. TCRdb re-derived calls from the 5' RACE reads in MiXCR, one entry per CDR3 protein. The sample includes some 1,500,000 distinct CDR3 sequences, 40% to 45% of them seen just once. Per sample, a minimum of 6.5 million PBMCs were isolated. Total RNA extraction produced at least 5 micrograms (per sample) for the study. Germline loops: CDR1 MNHEY, CDR2 SMNVEV (reference sequence). This CDR3 region has 15 residues. As to this clonotype: The antigen remains undetermined.

The clonotype originates from a woman aged 18-29 years in good health. The genes are TRBV27 and TRBJ2-4, with D possibly TRBD1 on 6 matching bases. The end of the DNA is better explained by TRBJ2-7, so the J call may be wrong. Sample: blood. The CDR3, as DNA: TGTGCCAGCAGTTTACAGGGGATACCCTCCTACGAGCAGTACTTC. This sequence encodes CASSLQGIPSYEQYF.